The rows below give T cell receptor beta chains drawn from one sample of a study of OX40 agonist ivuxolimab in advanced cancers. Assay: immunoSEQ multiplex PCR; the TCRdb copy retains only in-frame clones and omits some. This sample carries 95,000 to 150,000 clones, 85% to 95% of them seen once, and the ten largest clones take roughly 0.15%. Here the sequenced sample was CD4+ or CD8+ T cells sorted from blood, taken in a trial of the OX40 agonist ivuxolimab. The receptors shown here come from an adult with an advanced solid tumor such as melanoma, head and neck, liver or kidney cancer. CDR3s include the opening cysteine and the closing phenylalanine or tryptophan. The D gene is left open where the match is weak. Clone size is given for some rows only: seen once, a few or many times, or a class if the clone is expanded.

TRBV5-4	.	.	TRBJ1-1	CASSLDLGENTEAFF	TGTGCCAGCAGCTTGGATCTGGGTGAAAACACTGAAGCTTTCTTT
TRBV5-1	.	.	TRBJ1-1	CASSLGITNTEAFF	TGCGCCAGCAGTCTAGGAATTACTAACACTGAAGCTTTCTTT
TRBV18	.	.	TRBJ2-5	CASSLNGPVQIETQYF	TGTGCCAGCTCACTGAACGGGCCTGTACAAATTGAGACCCAGTACTTC
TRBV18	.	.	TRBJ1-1	CASSRNNREGTEAFF	TGTGCCAGCTCAAGGAATAACAGGGAGGGGACTGAAGCTTTCTTT
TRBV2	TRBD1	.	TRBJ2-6	CATGDRGPPWGANVLTF	TGTGCCACCGGGGACAGGGGGCCCCCTTGGGGGGCCAACGTCCTGACTTTC
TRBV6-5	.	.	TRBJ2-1	CASSFRTGSSYNEQFF	TGTGCCAGCAGTTTTCGAACAGGGAGCTCCTACAATGAGCAGTTCTTC
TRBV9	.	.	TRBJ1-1	CASSPQGGMNTEAFF	TGTGCCAGCAGCCCACAGGGTGGAATGAACACTGAAGCTTTCTTT
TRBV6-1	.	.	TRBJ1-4	CASSVGIGINEKLFF	TGTGCCAGCAGTGTGGGGATCGGAATTAATGAAAAACTGTTTTTT
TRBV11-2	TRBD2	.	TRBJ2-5	CASSLAGGPLETQYF	TGTGCCAGCAGCTTGGCGGGAGGGCCTCTTGAGACCCAGTACTTC
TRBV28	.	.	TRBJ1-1	CASRLGPTGFTEAFF	TGTGCCAGCAGGTTAGGCCCAACAGGGTTCACTGAAGCTTTCTTT
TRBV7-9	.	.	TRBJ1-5	CASSDRSNQPQHF	TGTGCCAGCAGCGACAGGTCCAATCAGCCCCAGCATTTT
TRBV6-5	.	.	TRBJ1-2	CASSRTTGYGYTF	TGTGCCAGCAGCCGAACCACCGGATATGGCTACACCTTC
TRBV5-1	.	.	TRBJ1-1	CASSPTGGYTEAFF	TGCGCCAGCAGCCCTACGGGGGGGTACACTGAAGCTTTCTTT
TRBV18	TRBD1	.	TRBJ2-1	CASSPPGTGTNNEQFF	TGTGCCAGCTCACCACCGGGGACAGGAACCAACAATGAGCAGTTCTTC
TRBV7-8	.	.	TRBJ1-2	CASSPQENYGYTF	TGTGCCAGCAGCCCACAGGAAAACTATGGCTACACCTTC
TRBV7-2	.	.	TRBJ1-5	CASSLARGYSNQPQHF	TGTGCCAGCAGCTTAGCCAGGGGTTATAGCAATCAGCCCCAGCATTTT
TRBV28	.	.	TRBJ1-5	CASSSGRDQPQHF	TGTGCCAGCAGCTCAGGAAGGGATCAGCCCCAGCATTTT
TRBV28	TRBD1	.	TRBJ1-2	CASSPTGARGYTF	TGTGCCAGCAGCCCGACAGGGGCTAGGGGCTACACCTTC
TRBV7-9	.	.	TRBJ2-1	CASSANKGLRVYNEQFF	TGTGCCAGCAGCGCGAACAAGGGGTTAAGGGTCTACAATGAGCAGTTCTTC
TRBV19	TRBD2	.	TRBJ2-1	CASRGSPSGTNEQFF	TGTGCCAGTCGAGGATCCCCTAGCGGGACGAATGAGCAGTTCTTC
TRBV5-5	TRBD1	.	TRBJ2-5	CASSRAGTGDETQYF	TGTGCCAGCAGCAGGGCCGGGACAGGGGATGAGACCCAGTACTTC
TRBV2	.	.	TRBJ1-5	CASSTNQPQHF	TGTGCCAGCAGCACGAATCAGCCCCAGCATTTT
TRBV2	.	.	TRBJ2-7	CASSRQDYEQYF	TGTGCCAGCAGTCGACAGGACTACGAGCAGTACTTC
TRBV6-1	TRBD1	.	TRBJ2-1	CASVRDSVYNEQFF	TGTGCCAGCGTCCGGGACAGCGTATACAATGAGCAGTTCTTC
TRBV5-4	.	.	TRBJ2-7	CAGSLDPGRGEQYF	TGTGCCGGCAGCTTAGACCCCGGTCGGGGCGAGCAGTACTTC
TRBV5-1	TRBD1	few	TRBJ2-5	CASSTGQGRETQYF	TGCGCCAGCAGCACCGGACAGGGTCGAGAGACCCAGTACTTC
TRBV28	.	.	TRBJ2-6	CASSLFRGANVLTF	TGTGCCAGCAGTTTATTTCGTGGGGCCAACGTCCTGACTTTC
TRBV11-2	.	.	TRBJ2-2	CASSKWTSFETGELFF	TGTGCCAGCAGCAAGTGGACCTCCTTTGAGACCGGGGAGCTGTTTTTT
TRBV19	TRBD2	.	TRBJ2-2	CASSYLTSGRGRTGELFF	TGTGCCAGTAGTTACCTGACTAGCGGGAGGGGACGAACCGGGGAGCTGTTTTTT
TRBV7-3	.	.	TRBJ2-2	CASSPGVNTGELFF	TGTGCCAGCAGCCCGGGGGTGAACACCGGGGAGCTGTTTTTT
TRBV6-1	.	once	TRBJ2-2	CASGKWGRNTGELFF	TGTGCCAGCGGTAAATGGGGAAGGAACACCGGGGAGCTGTTTTTT
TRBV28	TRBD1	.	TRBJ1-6	CASSPPGTATSYNSPLHF	TGTGCCAGCAGTCCCCCCGGGACAGCGACCTCCTATAATTCACCCCTCCACTTT
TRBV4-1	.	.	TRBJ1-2	CASSQDPGATEDYGYTF	TGCGCCAGCAGCCAAGATCCGGGAGCGACCGAAGACTATGGCTACACCTTC
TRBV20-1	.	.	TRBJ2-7	CSARDQYEQYF	TGCAGTGCTAGAGACCAATACGAGCAGTACTTC
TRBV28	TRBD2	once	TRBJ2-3	CASSLSAAAGTDTQYF	TGTGCCAGCAGTTTATCGGCGGCAGCGGGGACGGATACGCAGTATTTT
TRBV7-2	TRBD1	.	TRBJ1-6	CASSPQQGADSPLHF	TGTGCCAGCAGCCCGCAACAGGGGGCGGATTCACCCCTCCACTTT
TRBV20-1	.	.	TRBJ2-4	CSAFENIQYF	TGCAGTGCCTTTGAAAACATTCAGTACTTC
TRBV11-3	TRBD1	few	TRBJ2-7	CASSWGQGADEQYF	TGTGCCAGCAGCTGGGGACAGGGGGCGGACGAGCAGTACTTC
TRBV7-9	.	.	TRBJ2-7	CASSRTVSYEQYF	TGTGCCAGCAGCCGAACCGTCTCCTACGAGCAGTACTTC
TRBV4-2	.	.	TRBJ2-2	CASSQGVGADTGELFF	TGTGCCAGCAGCCAAGGAGTGGGGGCCGACACCGGGGAGCTGTTTTTT
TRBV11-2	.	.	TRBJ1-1	CASSLGSWNNTEAFF	TGTGCCAGCAGCTTGGGGTCATGGAACAACACTGAAGCTTTCTTT
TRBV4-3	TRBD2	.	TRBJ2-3	CASSQTSPGLGTDTQYF	TGCGCCAGCAGCCAGACGTCTCCGGGACTAGGGACAGATACGCAGTATTTT
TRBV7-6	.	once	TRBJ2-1	CASSLVQGSGEQFF	TGTGCCAGCAGCTTGGTGCAGGGGAGCGGTGAGCAGTTCTTC
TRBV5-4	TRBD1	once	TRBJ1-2	CASSLVRGHYGYTF	TGTGCCAGCAGCTTGGTCAGGGGGCATTATGGCTACACCTTC
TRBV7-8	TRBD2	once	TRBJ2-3	CASSVGLATSQYF	TGTGCCAGCAGCGTGGGACTAGCAACGTCGCAGTATTTT
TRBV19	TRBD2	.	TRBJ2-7	CASSRLAGDEQYF	TGTGCCAGTAGTCGGCTAGCGGGAGACGAGCAGTACTTC
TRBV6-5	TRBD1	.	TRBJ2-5	CASQSPDRGKTQYF	TGTGCCAGTCAGAGCCCCGACAGGGGAAAGACCCAGTACTTC
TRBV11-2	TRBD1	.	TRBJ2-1	CASSPDRAYNEQFF	TGTGCCAGCAGCCCGGACAGGGCCTACAATGAGCAGTTCTTC
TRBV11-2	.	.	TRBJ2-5	CASSPQVLQETQYF	TGTGCCAGCAGCCCACAGGTTCTACAAGAGACCCAGTACTTC